A selection of T cell receptor beta chains follows, all from one sample in a study of neoadjuvant nivolumab and ipilimumab in lung cancer. This table comes from immunoSEQ multiplex PCR, and its TCRdb copy is limited to in-frame clones, with some not included. The table records fewer than 35,000 clones, roughly 90% of them present only once. The specimen was peripheral blood, collected after neoadjuvant nivolumab, alone or with ipilimumab, at or shortly before surgery. These receptors all come from an adult with non-small cell lung cancer. CDR3s include the opening cysteine and the closing phenylalanine or tryptophan. D genes are given only for firm matches. Some rows have no size entry. The others give once, few or many, or a class for an expanded clone.

clone_size,v_call,cdr3_length,d_call,j_call,cdr3_aa,cdr3_nt
NA,TRBV29-1,15,NA,TRBJ1-3,CSVEGTEDSGNTIYF,TGCAGCGTTGAGGGTACAGAAGACTCTGGAAACACCATATATTTT
NA,TRBV4-2,18,NA,TRBJ2-2,CASSQRPFGTHNTGELFF,TGTGCCAGCAGCCAGAGGCCATTCGGGACTCATAACACCGGGGAGCTGTTTTTT
medium-sized,TRBV4-2,15,TRBD2,TRBJ2-2,CASSQGLADTGELFF,TGTGCCAGCAGCCAAGGACTAGCGGACACCGGGGAGCTGTTTTTT
NA,TRBV5-1,14,NA,TRBJ1-1,CASSLRARNTEAFF,TGCGCCAGCAGCTTGAGGGCGCGCAACACTGAAGCTTTCTTT
NA,TRBV6-5,14,TRBD1,TRBJ1-2,CASNLRGDREGYTF,TGTGCCAGCAACTTGAGGGGTGACAGGGAGGGCTACACCTTC
NA,TRBV5-5,16,TRBD1,TRBJ2-1,CASSSSAGQGFGEQFF,TGTGCCAGCAGCTCCTCAGCGGGACAGGGGTTTGGGGAGCAGTTCTTC
NA,TRBV12-5,18,TRBD1,TRBJ2-3,CASGAAGTGLTSTDTQYF,TGTGCTAGTGGTGCTGCCGGGACAGGCCTCACTAGCACAGATACGCAGTATTTT
NA,TRBV27,17,TRBD1,TRBJ2-7,CASAGTGVSARTYEQYF,TGTGCCAGTGCCGGGACAGGAGTCTCTGCCCGCACCTACGAGCAGTACTTC
NA,TRBV14,15,TRBD2,TRBJ2-1,CAGSSGLAGLGGEFF,TGTGCCGGCAGCTCGGGACTAGCGGGCCTCGGAGGGGAGTTCTTC
NA,TRBV5-1,12,NA,TRBJ2-7,CASSPPSPEQYF,TGCGCCAGCAGCCCCCCCTCCCCCGAGCAGTACTTC
once,TRBV4-1,14,NA,TRBJ1-1,CASSRAREATEAFF,TGCGCCAGCAGCCGAGCAAGGGAGGCGACTGAAGCTTTCTTT
NA,TRBV25-1,15,TRBD2,TRBJ2-3,CASSVRGSTTDTQYF,TGTGCCAGCAGTGTCCGCGGGAGTACCACAGATACGCAGTATTTT
NA,TRBV11-2,15,TRBD2,TRBJ2-7,CASSFALAGGYEQYF,TGTGCCAGCAGCTTCGCGTTAGCGGGAGGCTACGAGCAGTACTTC
NA,TRBV18,14,NA,TRBJ1-4,CASSPGREGEKLFF,TGTGCCAGCTCACCGGGAAGGGAGGGCGAAAAACTGTTTTTT
NA,TRBV19,15,TRBD1,TRBJ1-5,CASSIDTGGSQPQHF,TGTGCCAGTAGTATAGATACAGGGGGAAGTCAGCCCCAGCATTTT
NA,TRBV6-5,15,NA,TRBJ2-1,CASSYAQGRVDEQFF,TGTGCCAGCAGTTACGCACAGGGCCGAGTGGATGAGCAGTTCTTC
NA,TRBV10-3,12,NA,TRBJ1-1,CAISESVGGAFF,TGTGCCATCAGTGAGTCTGTGGGGGGAGCTTTCTTT
once,TRBV19,14,NA,TRBJ1-1,CASSSGTRNTEAFF,TGTGCCAGTAGTTCAGGGACCCGGAACACTGAGGCTTTCTTT
once,TRBV19,15,NA,TRBJ1-5,CASSKGVGLGQPQHF,TGTGCCAGTAGTAAAGGGGTAGGGCTCGGCCAGCCCCAGCATTTT
once,TRBV18,15,TRBD1,TRBJ2-1,CASSPQTGGVNEQFF,TGTGCCAGCTCACCTCAGACAGGGGGAGTCAATGAGCAGTTCTTC
NA,TRBV11-3,15,NA,TRBJ1-1,CASSNGQRGGTEAFF,TGTGCCAGCAGCAACGGACAACGCGGGGGCACTGAAGCTTTCTTT
NA,TRBV7-9,15,TRBD2,TRBJ2-7,CASSLTLTSSHEQYF,TGTGCCAGCAGCTTGACCCTGACTAGCTCGCACGAGCAGTACTTC
NA,TRBV5-4,14,NA,TRBJ2-7,CASSPRGGPYEQYF,TGTGCCAGCAGCCCCCGAGGTGGCCCCTACGAGCAGTACTTC
NA,TRBV4-1,15,NA,TRBJ1-2,CASSQVEGGNYGYTF,TGCGCCAGCAGCCAAGTGGAGGGGGGTAACTATGGCTACACCTTC
NA,TRBV29-1,12,NA,TRBJ2-3,CSVPPGTDTQYF,TGCAGCGTTCCTCCGGGCACAGATACGCAGTATTTT
NA,TRBV11-2,13,NA,TRBJ2-7,CASSRDRLYEQYF,TGTGCCAGCAGCCGGGACCGACTCTACGAGCAGTACTTC
NA,TRBV6-1,13,NA,TRBJ1-5,CASSEQLNQPQHF,TGTGCCAGCAGTGAACAATTAAATCAGCCCCAGCATTTT
few,TRBV5-4,16,TRBD1,TRBJ1-4,CASSSDRVATNEKLFF,TGTGCCAGCAGTTCGGACAGGGTTGCAACTAATGAAAAACTGTTTTTT
NA,TRBV5-4,13,NA,TRBJ1-2,CASSWRGDSGYTF,TGTGCCAGCAGCTGGCGAGGGGATTCAGGCTACACCTTC
once,TRBV11-2,16,TRBD2,TRBJ2-1,CASSLSGTSSYNEQFF,TGTGCCAGCAGCTTATCGGGGACTAGCAGTTACAATGAGCAGTTCTTC
NA,TRBV5-1,15,NA,TRBJ2-2,CASSETTGGTGELFF,TGCGCCAGCAGCGAAACAACGGGCGGGACCGGGGAGCTGTTTTTT
NA,TRBV5-1,15,TRBD1,TRBJ2-7,CASSFGTGGFYEQYF,TGCGCCAGCAGCTTCGGGACAGGGGGTTTCTACGAGCAGTACTTC
NA,TRBV4-1,15,TRBD1,TRBJ1-1,CASSHLTGGRTEAFF,TGCGCCAGCAGCCATTTGACAGGGGGCCGCACTGAAGCTTTCTTT
NA,TRBV18,16,NA,TRBJ2-3,CASSPLVTGDTDTQYF,TGTGCCAGCTCCCCCCTCGTGACGGGAGACACAGATACGCAGTATTTT
NA,TRBV6-1,15,NA,TRBJ2-7,CASSDQGKLSHEQYF,TGTGCCAGCAGTGACCAGGGGAAACTATCTCACGAGCAGTACTTC
NA,TRBV6-6,15,NA,TRBJ1-2,CASSYVSGRDYGYTF,TGTGCCAGCAGTTACGTGTCGGGGCGGGACTATGGCTACACCTTC
once,TRBV2,13,NA,TRBJ2-5,CASSEASELTQYF,TGTGCCAGCAGTGAAGCTTCCGAGTTGACCCAGTACTTC
NA,TRBV6-1,17,TRBD1,TRBJ2-3,CASSESDRGSPTDTQYF,TGTGCCAGCAGTGAGTCGGACAGGGGGTCCCCCACAGATACGCAGTATTTT
NA,TRBV18,13,NA,TRBJ1-2,CASSPGQGAGYTF,TGTGCCAGCTCACCGGGGCAGGGAGCCGGCTACACCTTC
NA,TRBV5-1,14,NA,TRBJ2-6,CASSEEVMANVLTF,TGCGCCAGCAGCGAAGAAGTGATGGCCAACGTCCTGACTTTC
NA,TRBV5-1,13,NA,TRBJ2-7,CASSQQEDYEQYF,TGCGCCAGCAGTCAACAGGAAGACTACGAGCAGTACTTC
NA,TRBV5-6,18,TRBD2,TRBJ2-1,CASSVAGGPFSGINEQFF,TGTGCCAGCAGCGTAGCGGGAGGGCCATTCTCCGGAATCAATGAGCAGTTCTTC
NA,TRBV20-1,11,NA,TRBJ1-1,CSAPITGKAFF,TGCAGTGCTCCAATAACAGGGAAAGCTTTCTTT
NA,TRBV5-1,13,NA,TRBJ1-1,CASSFTADTEAFF,TGCGCCAGCAGCTTTACAGCTGACACTGAAGCTTTCTTT
NA,TRBV10-3,19,TRBD1,TRBJ2-6,CAISEYHRGPTSGANVLTF,TGTGCCATCAGTGAGTACCACAGGGGGCCTACATCTGGGGCCAACGTCCTGACTTTC
NA,TRBV10-1,11,NA,TRBJ1-1,CASSEQGLTFF,TGCGCCAGCAGTGAGCAGGGGTTGACTTTCTTT
NA,TRBV5-6,12,NA,TRBJ2-7,CASQGPHYEQYF,TGTGCCAGCCAAGGTCCCCACTACGAGCAGTACTTC